The 2 T cell receptor beta chains given below trace back to one sample, sequenced in a study of cytomegalovirus exposure and HLA in healthy donors. PCR involved 60 Vbeta and 13 Jbeta primers. Repertoires were generated with immunoSEQ multiplex PCR, while TCRdb's copy carries only in-frame clones and drops some. The table shows approximately 68,000 clones, with approximately 77% occurring only once. Sample: PBMCs. These TCRs come from a woman aged 30 to 39 in good health and CMV-seropositive.

The rearrangement joins TRBV4-1 to TRBJ2-1, with 15 positions matching TRBD2. Germline trimming cut 0 bases from V and 0 bases from J; bases unmatched to any gene: 3. Germline V gives CDR1 MGHRA, CDR2 YSYEKL. The CDR3 is made up of 19 amino acids. The chain's CDR3 is CASSQEGLAGGGSYNEQFF. CDR3 in DNA: TGCGCCAGCAGCCAAGAGGGACTAGCGGGAGGAGGCTCCTACAATGAGCAGTTCTTC.

The chain uses TRBV7-2 and TRBJ1-5; TRBD1 is a possible D gene (6 bases). The CDR3 runs 15 residues. Germline loops: CDR1 SGHTA, CDR2 FQGNSA. V dropped 1 base and J dropped 3 bases, with 10 bases sitting between them. CDR3 DNA: TGTGCCAGCAGCTTAGAAGGGGGGGACAATCAGCCCCAGCATTTT. Translation gives CASSLEGGDNQPQHF.